This TCR beta chain was profiled in a study of shared clonotypes between healthy human individuals. For unsorted samples, genomic DNA was extracted from approximately 90 million PBMCs. Deep-level settings were used for running the assay. Replicate PCRs run on unsorted PBMC used around 330 ng DNA, which was approximately 30,000 T cell genomes. Original methodology: Owing to the provision of junction-only sequences devoid of quality scores by immunoSEQ, filtering differed. Generated by immunoSEQ multiplex PCR, the TCRdb table keeps only in-frame clones and is missing some. V and J calls and clone size are as listed in that table; D and trimming were resolved from the DNA. Altogether about 490,000 clones are present, about 80% being singletons, with the ten largest covering 10% to 15%. Germline CDR1 and CDR2: MNHEY and SMNVEV (reference sequence). CDR3 length equals 14 residues. The V gene lost 3 bases and the J gene lost 4 bases, with 10 bases spanning the gap.

This sequence originates from a woman aged 40 to 55 in good health. Some clones in this sample may be carry-over from other donors' samples. The sequencing sample was made of PBMCs. This rearrangement joins TRBV27 to TRBJ2-1; D unresolved. The CDR3 sequence: CASSLVSPYNEQFF. CDR3 DNA: TGTGCCAGCAGTTTGGTTAGCCCTTACAATGAGCAGTTCTTC.